This T cell receptor (beta chain) is from a study of blood T cell repertoires in COVID-19. In the study overall: COVID-19 samples, acute and convalescent, were from the United States, Italy and Spain.

Profiled with immunoSEQ multiplex PCR; TCRdb holds only in-frame clones, not every one. The sample carries approximately 100,000 clones, approximately 70% recorded once. This receptor was taken from a man older than 75 with acute or convalescent COVID-19. The sequenced sample was peripheral blood.

The CDR3 spells CASIQRGTGSEFTDTQYF. The CDR3, as DNA: TGTGCCAGTATCCAGAGGGGGACAGGGAGTGAGTTCACAGATACGCAGTATTTT. The rearrangement joins TRBV19 to TRBJ2-3; 9 bases line up with TRBD1. CDR3 length equals 18 residues. Germline values: CDR1 LNHDA, CDR2 SQIVND (reference sequence). J lost 2 bases, V lost 7 bases, and 16 bases had no gene match. Together with reference TRBV19 and TRBJ2-3, the CDR3 gives the full variable domain: DGGITQSPKYLFRKEGQNVTLSCEQNLNHDAMYWYRQDPGQGLRLIYYSQIVNDFQKGDIAEGYSVSREKKESFPLTVTSAQKNPTAFYLCASIQRGTGSEFTDTQYFGPGTRLTVL.